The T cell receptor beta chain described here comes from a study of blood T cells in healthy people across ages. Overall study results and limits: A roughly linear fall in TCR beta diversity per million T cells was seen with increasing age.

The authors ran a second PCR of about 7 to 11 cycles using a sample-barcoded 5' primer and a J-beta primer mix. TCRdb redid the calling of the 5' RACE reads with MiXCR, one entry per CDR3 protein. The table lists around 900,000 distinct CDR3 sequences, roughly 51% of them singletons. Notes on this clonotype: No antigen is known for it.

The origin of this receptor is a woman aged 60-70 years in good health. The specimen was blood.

The CDR3 spells CAWSVGLTGNIQYF. DNA of the CDR3: TGTGCCTGGAGTGTAGGCCTTACCGGAAACATTCAGTACTTC. V and J are TRBV30 and TRBJ2-4; D not resolved. The germline gives CDR1 GTSNPN, CDR2 SVGIG (reference sequence). The CDR3 is made up of 14 amino acids. The V and J ends lost 0 bases and 6 bases respectively, with 12 bases between them.